One and the same sample provided the 10 T cell receptor beta chains below, sequenced in a study of blood T cells in healthy people across ages. Together with a sample-barcoded 5' primer, a J-beta primer mix was included in a second PCR lasting about 7 to 11 cycles. A single record per CDR3 protein comes from TCRdb applying MiXCR to the 5' RACE reads. The sample has fewer than 2,000,000 distinct CDR3 sequences, approximately 40% seen once. The sample consisted of blood. Source of these receptors: a human donor in good health.

The chain combines TRBV29-1 with TRBJ2-7; a possible D gene is TRBD1 (5 bases). This CDR3 spans 13 amino acids. The V gene's germline CDR1 is SQVTM and CDR2 ANQGSEA. V shed 4 bases and J shed 0 bases, with 10 bases lying between them. This CDR3 reads CSVAQGFSYEQYF. In nucleotides, the CDR3 is TGCAGCGTTGCGCAGGGATTCTCCTACGAGCAGTACTTC.

This clonotype appeared once. The chain couples TRBV18 to TRBJ2-3, with a possible D match to TRBD2 (5 bases). V dropped 2 bases and J dropped 3 bases, with 18 bases sitting between them. Germline CDR1 and CDR2: KGHSH and LQKENI. The CDR3 is 17 residues long. The CDR3 here is CASSPYSLPGRTDTQYF. DNA of the CDR3: TGTGCCAGCTCACCATATAGCCTGCCGGGAAGAACAGATACGCAGTATTTT.

This clonotype was picked up a small number of times. This clone may be a read error of a much larger clone one base away. The V call is TRBV5-6, the J call TRBJ2-6; D perhaps matches TRBD1 (5 bases). CDR3 length: 14 amino acids. The germline CDR1 and CDR2 sequences are SGHDT and YYEEEE. CDR3 sequence (DNA): TGTGCCAGCAGCTTGGGGGCTGGGGCCAACGCCCTGACTTTC. Its protein is CASSLGAGANALTF.

This clonotype showed up just a few times. The rearrangement joins TRBV20-1 to TRBJ2-4, with 8 bases identical to TRBD1. The J call is doubtful: the DNA matches TRBJ2-7 better. Germline V lookup: CDR1 DFQATT, CDR2 SNEGSKA (reference sequence). The CDR3 is made up of 14 amino acids. The CDR3 DNA sequence: TGCAGTGCTATACTGGACAGGGATCTCGACGAGCAGTACTTC. This encodes CSAILDRDLDEQYF.

This clonotype was recorded a few times. The rearrangement joins TRBV20-1 to TRBJ1-5; the D is unclear. Germline CDR1 reads DFQATT; CDR2 reads SNEGSKA (reference sequence). V lost 3 bases to trimming and J lost 3 bases, with 27 bases between them. This CDR3 contains 19 residues. CDR3 nucleotides: TGCAGTGCTAGTTTGGGGTGGGGTCTCAACAACATCCCCAATCAGCCCCAGCATTTT. Its translation: CSASLGWGLNNIPNQPQHF.

This clonotype was picked up a small number of times. The V and J genes are TRBV11-1 and TRBJ2-4; 7 bases line up with TRBD1. The DNA end is a closer match to TRBJ2-7, so the J assignment may be wrong. The V gene's germline CDR1 is SGHAT and CDR2 FQDESV (reference sequence). The CDR3 consists of 15 residues. The CDR3 DNA is TGTGCCAGCAGCTTACCCGGGACAGATTTTTACGAGCAGTACTTC. Its translation: CASSLPGTDFYEQYF.

The chain carries TRBV7-2 and TRBJ2-7; D gene ambiguous. Trimming took 7 bases from V and 7 from J, leaving 17 bases between them. This CDR3 comprises 13 residues. In germline, CDR1 is SGHTA, CDR2 FQGNSA. The CDR3 is CASTLRVSREQYF. The CDR3 bases are TGTGCCAGCACCCTACGGGTTTCTCGGGAGCAGTACTTC.

About this clonotype itself: At one end, the junction sequence differs from germline, possibly due to a read error. V usage is TRBV6-5 and J usage is TRBJ2-3; 8 bases line up with TRBD2. CDR3 length: 16 residues. Germline V CDR1 and CDR2: MNHEY, SVGAGI. The CDR3 here is CANSYQPSGGTNTQYF. DNA for the CDR3: TGTGCCAACAGTTATCAACCCAGCGGGGGAACAAATACGCAGTATTTT.

This clonotype was seen once. This sequence joins TRBV5-5 and TRBJ2-3; D not certain. V dropped 2 bases and J dropped 2 bases, with 9 bases sitting between them. The CDR3 is 14 residues long. Germline V gene lookup returns CDR1 SGHKS and CDR2 YYEKEE (reference sequence). CDR3 in amino acids: CASSFGQYTDTQYF. The CDR3 bases are TGTGCCAGCAGCTTCGGCCAGTACACAGATACGCAGTATTTT. Complete variable domain (other parts from reference TRBV5-5 and TRBJ2-3): DAGVTQSPTHLIKTRGQQVTLRCSPISGHKSVSWYQQVLGQGPQFIFQYYEKEERGRGNFPDRFSARQFPNYSSELNVNALLLGDSALYLCASSFGQYTDTQYFGPGTRLTVL.

The V and J genes are TRBV9 and TRBJ2-7, with a tentative D call TRBD2 (5 bases). V lost 5 bases, J lost 0 bases, and 12 bases lay in between. Germline lookup yields CDR1 SGDLS and CDR2 YYNGEE. The CDR3 has 14 residues. CDR3 sequence (DNA): TGTGCCAGCAGTCCGGCTAGCAGCTCCTACGAGCAGTACTTC. Residues: CASSPASSSYEQYF.